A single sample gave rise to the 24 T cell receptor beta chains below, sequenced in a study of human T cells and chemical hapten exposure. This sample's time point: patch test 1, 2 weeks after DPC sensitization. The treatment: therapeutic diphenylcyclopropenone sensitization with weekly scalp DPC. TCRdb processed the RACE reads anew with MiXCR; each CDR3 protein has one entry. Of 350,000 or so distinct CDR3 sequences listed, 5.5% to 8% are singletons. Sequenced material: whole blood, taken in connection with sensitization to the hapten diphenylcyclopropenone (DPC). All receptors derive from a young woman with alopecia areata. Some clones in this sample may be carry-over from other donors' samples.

The CDR3 loop is CASSYSRPGLETQYF. The CDR3 DNA sequence: TGTGCCAGCAGTTACTCTCGTCCGGGGTTAGAGACCCAGTACTTC. The genes are TRBV6-5 and TRBJ2-5, with D perhaps TRBD2 (5 bases). The CDR3 loop spans 15 amino acids. Trimming took 0 bases from V and 4 from J, leaving 12 bases between them. Looked up from germline, CDR1 is MNHEY and CDR2 is SVGAGI.

The CDR3 loop is CSARVHPAGALYEQYF. The DNA of the CDR3 is TGCAGTGCTAGAGTCCACCCGGCGGGTGCACTCTACGAGCAGTACTTC. V gene TRBV20-1 combines with J gene TRBJ2-7, with D possibly TRBD2 on 5 matching bases. Per germline, CDR1 DFQATT and CDR2 SNEGSKA (reference sequence). Between the trimmed V and J ends, which lost 1 base and 3 bases, there was a span of 19 bases. This CDR3 is built from 16 residues.

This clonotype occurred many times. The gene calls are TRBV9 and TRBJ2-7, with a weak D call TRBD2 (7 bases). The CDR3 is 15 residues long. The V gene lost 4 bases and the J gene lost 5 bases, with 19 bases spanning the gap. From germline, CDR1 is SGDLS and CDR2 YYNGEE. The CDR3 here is CASSPQVGGLHEQYF. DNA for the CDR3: TGTGCCAGCAGCCCCCAAGTGGGGGGGCTCCACGAGCAGTACTTC.

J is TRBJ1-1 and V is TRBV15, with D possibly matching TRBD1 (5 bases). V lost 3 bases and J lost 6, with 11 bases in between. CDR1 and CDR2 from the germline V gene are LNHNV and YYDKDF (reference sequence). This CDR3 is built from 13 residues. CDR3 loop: CATSSRDLAEAFF. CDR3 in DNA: TGTGCCACCAGCAGCCGGGACTTAGCTGAAGCTTTCTTT. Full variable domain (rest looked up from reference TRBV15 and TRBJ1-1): DAMVIQNPRYQVTQFGKPVTLSCSQTLNHNVMYWYQQKSSQAPKLLFHYYDKDFNNEADTPDNFQSRRPNTSFCFLDIRSPGLGDTAMYLCATSSRDLAEAFFGQGTRLTVV.

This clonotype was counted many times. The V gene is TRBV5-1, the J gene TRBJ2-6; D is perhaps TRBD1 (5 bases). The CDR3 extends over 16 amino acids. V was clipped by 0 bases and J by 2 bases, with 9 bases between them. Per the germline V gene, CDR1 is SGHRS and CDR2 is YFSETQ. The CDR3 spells CASSLAVGPGANVLTF. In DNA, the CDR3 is TGCGCCAGCAGCTTGGCCGTGGGGCCTGGGGCCAACGTCCTGACTTTC.

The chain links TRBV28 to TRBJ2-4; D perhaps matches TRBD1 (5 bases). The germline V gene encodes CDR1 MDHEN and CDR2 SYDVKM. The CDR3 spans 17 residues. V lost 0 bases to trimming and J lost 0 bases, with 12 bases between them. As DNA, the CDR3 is TGTGCCAGCAGTTTATGGACAGTTAAACTAGCCAAAAACATTCAGTACTTC. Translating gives CASSLWTVKLAKNIQYF.

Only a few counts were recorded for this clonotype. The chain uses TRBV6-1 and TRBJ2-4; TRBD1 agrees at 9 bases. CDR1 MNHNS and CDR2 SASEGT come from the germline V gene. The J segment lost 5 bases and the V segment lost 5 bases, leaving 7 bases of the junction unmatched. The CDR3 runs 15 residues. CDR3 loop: CASSSTGGSENIQYF. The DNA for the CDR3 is TGTGCCAGCAGTTCCACAGGGGGCAGCGAAAACATTCAGTACTTC.

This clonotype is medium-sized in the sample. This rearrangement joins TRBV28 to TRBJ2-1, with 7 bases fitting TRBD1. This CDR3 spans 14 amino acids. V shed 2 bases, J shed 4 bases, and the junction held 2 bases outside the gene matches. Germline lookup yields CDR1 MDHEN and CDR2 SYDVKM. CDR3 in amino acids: CASSLGQVYNEQFF. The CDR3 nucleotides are TGTGCCAGCAGTTTAGGACAGGTGTACAATGAGCAGTTCTTC.

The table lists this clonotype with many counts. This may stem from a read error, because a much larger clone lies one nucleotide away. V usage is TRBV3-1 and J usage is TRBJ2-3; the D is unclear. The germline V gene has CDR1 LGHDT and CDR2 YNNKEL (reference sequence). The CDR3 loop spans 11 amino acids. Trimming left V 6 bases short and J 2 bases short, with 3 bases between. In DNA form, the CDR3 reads TGTGCCAGCAGATACACAGATACGCAGTATTTT. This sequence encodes CASRYTDTQYF.

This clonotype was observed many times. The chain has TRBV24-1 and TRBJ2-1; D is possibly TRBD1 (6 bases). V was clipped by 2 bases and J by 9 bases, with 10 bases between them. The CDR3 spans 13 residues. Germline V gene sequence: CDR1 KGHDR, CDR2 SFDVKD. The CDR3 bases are TGTGCCACCAGTGATTACACAGGGATTGAGCAGTTCTTC. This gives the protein CATSDYTGIEQFF.

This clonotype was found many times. CDR3 DNA: TGTGCCAGCAGTTACTCCCAAGCGGGGTCTTGGAAATATGAGCAGTTCTTC. It is translated as CASSYSQAGSWKYEQFF. This chain uses TRBV6-2 or TRBV6-3 with TRBJ2-1, with 7 bases fitting TRBD2. J gave up 8 bases and V 0 bases, and 13 bases lay outside the gene matches. This CDR3 is built from 17 residues. Per the germline V gene, CDR1 is MNHEY and CDR2 is SVGEGT.

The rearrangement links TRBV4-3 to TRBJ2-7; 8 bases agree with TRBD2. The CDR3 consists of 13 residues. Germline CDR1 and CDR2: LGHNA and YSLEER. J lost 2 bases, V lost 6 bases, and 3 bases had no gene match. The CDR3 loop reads CASSSGIAYEQYF. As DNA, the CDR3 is TGCGCCAGCAGTAGCGGGATCGCCTACGAGCAGTACTTC.

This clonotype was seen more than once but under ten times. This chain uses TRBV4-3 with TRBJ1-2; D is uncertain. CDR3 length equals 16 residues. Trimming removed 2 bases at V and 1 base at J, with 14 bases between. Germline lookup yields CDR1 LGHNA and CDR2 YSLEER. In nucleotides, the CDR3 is TGCGCCAGCAGCCAACAAGAAGCGGGTTTTAACTATGGCTACACCTTC. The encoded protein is CASSQQEAGFNYGYTF.

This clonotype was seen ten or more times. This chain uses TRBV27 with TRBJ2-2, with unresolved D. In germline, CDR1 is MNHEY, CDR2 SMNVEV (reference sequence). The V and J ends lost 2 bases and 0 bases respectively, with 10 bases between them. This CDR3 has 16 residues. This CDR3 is CASSLQRPANTGELFF. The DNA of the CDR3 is TGTGCCAGCAGTTTACAAAGGCCAGCGAACACCGGGGAGCTGTTTTTT.

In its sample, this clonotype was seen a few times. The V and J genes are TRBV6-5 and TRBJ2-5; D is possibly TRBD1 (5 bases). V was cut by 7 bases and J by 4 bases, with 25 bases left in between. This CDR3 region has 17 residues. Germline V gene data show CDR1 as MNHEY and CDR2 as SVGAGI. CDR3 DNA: TGTGCCAGCATTCCCTCTACGCAGGGCTCCCCTCGAGAGACCCAGTACTTC. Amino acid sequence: CASIPSTQGSPRETQYF.

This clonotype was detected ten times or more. The CDR3 bases are TGTGCCAGCAGTTCTAGGGGAGGGTCCTACAATGAGCAGTTCTTC. The encoded protein is CASSSRGGSYNEQFF. The chain joins TRBV28 to TRBJ2-1; TRBD2 matches 7 bases. CDR3 length: 15 residues. After removal of 4 bases from V and 1 base from J, the junction contained 4 bases not matched to a gene. Germline lookup yields CDR1 MDHEN and CDR2 SYDVKM.

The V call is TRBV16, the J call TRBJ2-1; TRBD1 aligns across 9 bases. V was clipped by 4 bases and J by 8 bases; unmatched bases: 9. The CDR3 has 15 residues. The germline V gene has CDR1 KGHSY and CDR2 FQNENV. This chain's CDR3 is CASSRGTGTVDEQFF. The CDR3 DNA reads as TGTGCCAGCAGCCGTGGGACAGGGACAGTAGATGAGCAGTTCTTC.

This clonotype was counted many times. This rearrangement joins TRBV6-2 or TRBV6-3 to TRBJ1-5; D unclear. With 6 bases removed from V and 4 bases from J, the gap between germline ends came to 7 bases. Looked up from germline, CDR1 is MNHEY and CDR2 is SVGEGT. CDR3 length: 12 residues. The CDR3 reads CASSPQNQPQHF. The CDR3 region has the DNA TGTGCCAGCAGCCCCCAAAATCAGCCCCAGCATTTT.

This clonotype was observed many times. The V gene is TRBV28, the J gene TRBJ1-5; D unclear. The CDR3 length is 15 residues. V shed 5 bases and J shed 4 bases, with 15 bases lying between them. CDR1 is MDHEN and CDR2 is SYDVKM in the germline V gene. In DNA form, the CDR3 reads TGTGCCAGCAGTCAGGCCGGAGCCGGAAATCAGCCCCAGCATTTT. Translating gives CASSQAGAGNQPQHF.

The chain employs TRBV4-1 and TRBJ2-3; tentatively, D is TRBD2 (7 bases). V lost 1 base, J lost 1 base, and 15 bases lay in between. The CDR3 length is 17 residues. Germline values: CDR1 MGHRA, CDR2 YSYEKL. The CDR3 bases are TGCGCCAGCAGCCAAGGAGGGAGGGGGGTAGGCACAGATACGCAGTATTTT. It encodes CASSQGGRGVGTDTQYF.

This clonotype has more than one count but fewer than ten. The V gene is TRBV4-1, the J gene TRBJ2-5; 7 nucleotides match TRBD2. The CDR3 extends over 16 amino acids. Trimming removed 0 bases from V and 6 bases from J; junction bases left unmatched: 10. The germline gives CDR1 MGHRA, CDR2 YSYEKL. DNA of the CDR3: TGCGCCAGCAGCCAAGATAGGGCTAGCGGTGGGAAGACCCAGTACTTC. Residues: CASSQDRASGGKTQYF.

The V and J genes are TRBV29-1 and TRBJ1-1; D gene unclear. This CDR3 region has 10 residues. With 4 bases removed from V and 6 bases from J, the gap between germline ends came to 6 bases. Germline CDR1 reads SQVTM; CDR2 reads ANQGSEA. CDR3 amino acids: CSVVTAEAFF. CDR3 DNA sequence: TGCAGCGTTGTCACCGCTGAAGCTTTCTTT.

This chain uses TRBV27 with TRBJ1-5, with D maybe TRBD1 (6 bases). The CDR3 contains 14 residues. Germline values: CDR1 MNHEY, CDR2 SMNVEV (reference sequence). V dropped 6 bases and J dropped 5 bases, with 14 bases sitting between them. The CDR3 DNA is TGTGCCAGCAGCCGAGACAGGCTATATCAGCCCCAGCATTTT. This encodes CASSRDRLYQPQHF.

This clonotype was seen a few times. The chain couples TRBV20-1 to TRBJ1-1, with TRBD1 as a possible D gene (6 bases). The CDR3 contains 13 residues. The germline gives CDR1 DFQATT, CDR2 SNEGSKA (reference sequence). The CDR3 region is CRREYRVRPEAFF. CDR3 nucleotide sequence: TGCAGGCGAGAGTACAGGGTACGTCCTGAAGCTTTCTTT.